The 28 T cell receptor beta chains below were found in one sample sequenced in a study of T cells after yellow fever vaccination. TCRdb itself ran the 5' RACE reads through MiXCR, one entry per CDR3 protein. The profile covers about 500,000 distinct CDR3 sequences, with around 16% appearing a single time and 17% taken by the ten largest. The sample in question was PBMCs, obtained 4 to 6 days after the first yellow fever vaccination. Receptors were obtained from a man aged 18-30 years who received the YFV17D yellow fever vaccine.

This clonotype was observed a few times. The rearrangement links TRBV4-2 to TRBJ1-5; D uncertain. V dropped 0 bases and J dropped 5 bases, with 11 bases sitting between them. CDR1 and CDR2 from the germline V gene are LGHNA and YNFKEQ. The CDR3 has 15 amino acids. The CDR3 DNA is TGTGCCAGCAGCCAAGAACGCATGGGGTATCAGCCCCAGCATTTT. Its translation: CASSQERMGYQPQHF.

This clonotype was observed a few times. The genes are TRBV7-2 and TRBJ2-7; D perhaps matches TRBD1 (7 bases). The germline gives CDR1 SGHTA, CDR2 FQGNSA. Trimming removed 5 bases at V and 4 bases at J, with 21 bases between. The CDR3 runs 16 residues. CDR3 region: CASSVRTGGGEYEQYF. CDR3 nucleotides: TGTGCCAGCAGCGTCAGGACAGGTGGCGGGGAGTACGAGCAGTACTTC.

This clonotype was seen only a few times. This chain links TRBV7-9 with TRBJ2-3, with 8 bases matching TRBD2. Germline assignment: CDR1 SEHNR and CDR2 FQNEAQ (reference sequence). The length of the CDR3 is 15 residues. The V gene end was trimmed by 5 bases and the J gene end by 4 bases; junction bases not matched to a gene: 8. The CDR3 DNA sequence: TGTGCCAGCAGCATACACCGGGGGGGGTCAGATACGCAGTATTTT. Protein sequence: CASSIHRGGSDTQYF.

This clonotype was detected many times. This chain connects TRBV12-3 or TRBV12-4 to TRBJ1-4; D call uncertain. Between the trimmed V and J ends, which lost 3 bases and 5 bases, there was a span of 10 bases. The CDR3 is 14 residues long. CDR3 sequence: CASSLGALNEKLFF. The CDR3 DNA reads as TGTGCCAGCAGTTTGGGAGCCTTAAATGAAAAACTGTTTTTT.

The chain uses TRBV28 and TRBJ2-5; D remains ambiguous. Germline V gives CDR1 MDHEN, CDR2 SYDVKM. The length of the CDR3 is 13 residues. The V and J ends lost 5 bases and 6 bases respectively, with 13 bases between them. The CDR3 reads CASSIGSRQTQYF. CDR3 DNA: TGTGCCAGCAGTATAGGCAGTCGGCAGACCCAGTACTTC.

This chain links TRBV13 with TRBJ1-1, with a weak D call TRBD1 (5 bases). Trimming stripped 6 bases from V and 4 bases from J, with 15 bases between. This CDR3 is 14 amino acids long. Per germline, CDR1 PRHDT and CDR2 FYEKMQ (reference sequence). This chain's CDR3 is CASRPQGGGTEAFF. The CDR3 DNA reads as TGTGCCAGCAGACCCCAGGGCGGTGGCACTGAAGCTTTCTTT.

This clonotype occurred a few times. V is TRBV12-3 or TRBV12-4 and J is TRBJ2-5; TRBD1 or TRBD2 may be the D gene (5 bases each). The CDR3 totals 15 residues. The V end lost 5 bases, the J end lost 4 bases, and 17 bases lay between the germline ends. The CDR3 region is CASSGAWDLRETQYF. In DNA, the CDR3 is TGTGCCAGCAGTGGTGCATGGGACCTCCGAGAGACCCAGTACTTC.

In this sample, this clonotype turned up many times. This chain connects TRBV4-2 to TRBJ2-3; 13 nucleotides line up with TRBD2. The V segment lost 6 bases and the J segment 0 bases; nucleotides outside the gene matches: 12. In germline, CDR1 is LGHNA, CDR2 YNFKEQ. The CDR3 covers 19 residues. The CDR3: CASRWTSGGHPFSTDTQYF. CDR3 nucleotides: TGTGCCAGCAGATGGACTAGCGGGGGACATCCCTTTAGCACAGATACGCAGTATTTT.

The chain uses TRBV20-1 and TRBJ1-1; TRBD1 might be the D (5 bases). The CDR3 extends over 14 amino acids. Germline CDR1 DFQATT, CDR2 SNEGSKA (reference sequence). Between the trimmed V and J ends, which lost 5 bases and 3 bases, there was a span of 16 bases. The CDR3 sequence: CSAHRVGVDTEAFF. The CDR3 coding sequence is TGCAGTGCTCATCGGGTAGGGGTGGACACTGAAGCTTTCTTT.

The rearrangement links TRBV6-1 to TRBJ2-3; the D gene is possibly TRBD2 (6 bases). The CDR3 covers 14 residues. Trimming took 4 bases from V and 4 from J, leaving 12 bases between them. Germline values: CDR1 MNHNS, CDR2 SASEGT. CDR3 in amino acids: CASSAAGLADTQYF. In nucleotides, the CDR3 is TGTGCCAGCAGTGCGGCGGGGTTAGCAGATACGCAGTATTTT.

This sequence joins TRBV5-1 and TRBJ2-5, with a possible D match to TRBD1 (5 bases). This CDR3 is 14 amino acids long. Germline-derived CDR1 and CDR2 are SGHRS and YFSETQ. V shed 7 bases and J shed 5 bases, with 18 bases lying between them. This CDR3 reads CASGPKGIYETQYF. Here the CDR3 DNA reads TGCGCCAGCGGCCCCAAGGGGATATACGAGACCCAGTACTTC.

The V call is TRBV4-2, the J call TRBJ1-2; D is unclear. The CDR3 runs 16 residues. Trimming cost V 0 bases and J 4 bases, with 15 bases left between them. In germline, CDR1 is LGHNA, CDR2 YNFKEQ. The CDR3 sequence is CASSQEEGTTLYGYTF. The CDR3 region has the DNA TGTGCCAGCAGCCAAGAAGAGGGAACAACGCTCTATGGCTACACCTTC.

The chain has TRBV7-9 and TRBJ2-1; D remains ambiguous. Per germline, CDR1 SEHNR and CDR2 FQNEAQ (reference sequence). The CDR3 runs to 12 residues. The CDR3 sequence is CVTVPAWNEQFF. CDR3 nucleotide sequence: TGTGTTACGGTCCCAGCGTGGAATGAGCAGTTCTTC.

The gene calls are TRBV4-2 and TRBJ2-2, with D perhaps given as TRBD1 or TRBD2 (6 bases each). V gave up 4 bases and J gave up 1 base, with 13 bases separating them. Germline V gene data show CDR1 as LGHNA and CDR2 as YNFKEQ. The length of the CDR3 is 16 residues. The CDR3 DNA reads TGTGCCAGCAGCCGGGGGGTGGACAGGAACACCGGGGAGCTGTTTTTT. It translates to CASSRGVDRNTGELFF.

V gene TRBV29-1 combines with J gene TRBJ2-7; 11 nucleotides match TRBD1. CDR3 length: 14 residues. CDR1 SQVTM and CDR2 ANQGSEA come from the germline V gene. V lost 6 bases and J lost 4; bases outside the gene matches: 8. CDR3 sequence: CSVEPGQGDYEQYF. The CDR3 nucleotides read TGCAGCGTGGAACCGGGACAGGGGGATTACGAGCAGTACTTC.

This clonotype was recorded a few times. This chain joins TRBV6-1 and TRBJ1-2, with TRBD1 matching 11 bases. Looked up from germline, CDR1 is MNHNS and CDR2 is SASEGT. CDR3 length: 17 amino acids. Germline trimming cut 6 bases from V and 4 bases from J; bases unmatched to any gene: 13. The CDR3 loop reads CASRLPGQGDRGYGYTF. CDR3 nucleotide sequence: TGTGCCAGCAGACTCCCGGGACAGGGGGACCGGGGCTATGGCTACACCTTC.

This chain connects TRBV30 to TRBJ2-3; perhaps TRBD2 as D (6 bases). The germline V gene encodes CDR1 GTSNPN and CDR2 SVGIG (reference sequence). The V end was cut by 2 bases, the J end by 1 base, with 7 bases between. The CDR3 length is 13 residues. The chain's CDR3 is CAWSPSGTDTQYF. DNA for the CDR3: TGTGCCTGGAGTCCTAGCGGCACAGATACGCAGTATTTT.

The chain is built from TRBV12-5 and TRBJ2-6; 7 bases fit TRBD2. V was clipped by 4 bases and J by 4 bases; unmatched bases: 19. Looked up from germline, CDR1 is LGHNT and CDR2 is FRNRAP. This CDR3 contains 20 residues. The CDR3 bases are TGTGCTAGTGGTTCGTCCCTTGGGGGGGTTCCTTCCTCCGGGGCCAACGTCCTGACTTTC. It yields the protein CASGSSLGGVPSSGANVLTF. Looking up the rest from reference TRBV12-5 and TRBJ2-6 gives the full variable domain: DARVTQTPRHKVTEMGQEVTMRCQPILGHNTVFWYRQTMMQGLELLAYFRNRAPLDDSGMPKDRFSAEMPDATLATLKIQPSEPRDSAVYFCASGSSLGGVPSSGANVLTFGAGSRLTVL.

This clonotype has a handful of counts. The CDR3 bases are TGCGCCAGCAGCCAAGGCTCCGGGTTCAATCAGCCCCAGCATTTT. The encoded protein is CASSQGSGFNQPQHF. The rearrangement joins TRBV4-1 to TRBJ1-5; D unclear. Per the germline V gene, CDR1 is MGHRA and CDR2 is YSYEKL. The CDR3 sequence is 15 residues long. V was pared by 1 base and J by 3 bases, with 10 bases between.

V gene TRBV7-2 combines with J gene TRBJ2-5; perhaps TRBD1 as D (6 bases). This CDR3 contains 13 residues. Germline V gives CDR1 SGHTA, CDR2 FQGNSA. V was trimmed by 5 bases and J by 5 bases, leaving 12 bases between them. CDR3 amino acids: CASSQGPLETQYF. Written as DNA, the CDR3 is TGTGCCAGCAGCCAGGGGCCTTTGGAGACCCAGTACTTC.

At least ten counts were recorded for this clonotype. The gene calls are TRBV5-1 and TRBJ2-3, with D perhaps TRBD1 (6 bases). V shed 3 bases and J shed 4 bases, with 15 bases lying between them. This CDR3 comprises 15 residues. Per germline, CDR1 SGHRS and CDR2 YFSETQ. Written as DNA, the CDR3 is TGCGCCAGCAGCTCGACAGGCCTGGGGCCAGATACGCAGTATTTT. Translating it yields CASSSTGLGPDTQYF.

This sequence joins TRBV5-1 and TRBJ2-1; 12 positions match TRBD2. CDR3 length: 15 amino acids. V lost 3 bases to trimming and J lost 7 bases; unmatched junction nucleotides: 5. Germline V gene sequence: CDR1 SGHRS, CDR2 YFSETQ. CDR3 bases: TGCGCCAGCAGCTCAGGACTAGCGGGGTTGAATGAGCAGTTCTTC. It codes for CASSSGLAGLNEQFF.

This clonotype was recorded a few times. V is TRBV3-1 and J is TRBJ1-4; D remains unclear. Deletions cut 1 base from V and 2 bases from J, with 8 bases between. Germline CDR1 reads LGHDT; CDR2 reads YNNKEL (reference sequence). CDR3 length: 15 amino acids. The CDR3 region is CASSQGSMTNEKLFF. CDR3 sequence (DNA): TGTGCCAGCAGCCAAGGATCGATGACTAATGAAAAACTGTTTTTT.

The chain joins TRBV4-3 to TRBJ2-7; no clear D gene. Germline V gene data show CDR1 as LGHNA and CDR2 as YSLEER. The CDR3 covers 15 residues. V lost 0 bases, J lost 4 bases, and 13 bases lay in between. The chain's CDR3 is CASSQEVVQSYEQYF. CDR3 in DNA: TGCGCCAGCAGCCAAGAAGTAGTACAGAGTTACGAGCAGTACTTC.

This clonotype has only a few counts. One end of the junction is discordant with germline, which a read error may explain. This chain's CDR3 is CAWSLRRLAGGPSLF. As DNA, the CDR3 is TGTGCCTGGAGCCTCAGGCGACTAGCGGGGGGGCCCAGTCTCTTC. The J gene is TRBJ2-1, the V gene TRBV30; 14 nucleotides line up with TRBD2. The germline CDR1 and CDR2 sequences are GTSNPN and SVGIG (reference sequence). The CDR3 has 15 residues.

This clonotype was found a few times. The V and J genes are TRBV3-1 and TRBJ2-3; possible D gene TRBD2, 6 bases. Germline V lookup: CDR1 LGHDT, CDR2 YNNKEL (reference sequence). The ends were cut back, 1 base at V and 3 bases at J, with 11 bases in the middle. The length of the CDR3 is 15 residues. The CDR3 DNA reads TGTGCCAGCAGCCAAGCCCGGGGGTGGACAGATACGCAGTATTTT. Amino acid sequence: CASSQARGWTDTQYF.

The chain couples TRBV2 to TRBJ1-1; possibly TRBD1 for D (6 bases). Germline-derived CDR1 and CDR2 are SNHLY and FYNNEI. This CDR3 comprises 13 residues. V dropped 1 base and J dropped 4 bases, with 7 bases sitting between them. The CDR3 sequence: CASSEEGVTEAFF. The DNA of the CDR3 is TGTGCCAGCAGTGAAGAGGGGGTCACTGAAGCTTTCTTT.

The gene calls are TRBV12-3 or TRBV12-4 and TRBJ2-7; D may be TRBD1 (5 bases). The CDR3 contains 14 residues. V gave up 2 bases and J gave up 7 bases, with 15 bases separating them. The CDR3, as DNA: TGTGCCAGCAGTTTAACGCAGGGTTTAGGAGAGCAGTACGTC. The encoded protein is CASSLTQGLGEQYV.